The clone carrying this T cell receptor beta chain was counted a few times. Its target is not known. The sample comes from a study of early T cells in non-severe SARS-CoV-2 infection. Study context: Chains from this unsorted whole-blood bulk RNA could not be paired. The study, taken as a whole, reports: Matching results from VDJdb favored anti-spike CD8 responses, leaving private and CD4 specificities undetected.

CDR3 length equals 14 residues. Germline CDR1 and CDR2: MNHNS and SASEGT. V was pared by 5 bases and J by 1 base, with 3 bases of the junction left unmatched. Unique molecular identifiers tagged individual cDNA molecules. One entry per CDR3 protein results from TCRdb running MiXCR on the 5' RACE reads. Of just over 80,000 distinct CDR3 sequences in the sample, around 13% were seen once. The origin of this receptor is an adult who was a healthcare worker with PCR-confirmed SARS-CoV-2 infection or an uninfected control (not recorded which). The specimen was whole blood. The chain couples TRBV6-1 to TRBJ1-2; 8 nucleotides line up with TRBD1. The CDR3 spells CASSPDRGNYGYTF. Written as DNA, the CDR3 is TGTGCCAGCAGTCCTGACAGGGGTAACTATGGCTACACCTTC.